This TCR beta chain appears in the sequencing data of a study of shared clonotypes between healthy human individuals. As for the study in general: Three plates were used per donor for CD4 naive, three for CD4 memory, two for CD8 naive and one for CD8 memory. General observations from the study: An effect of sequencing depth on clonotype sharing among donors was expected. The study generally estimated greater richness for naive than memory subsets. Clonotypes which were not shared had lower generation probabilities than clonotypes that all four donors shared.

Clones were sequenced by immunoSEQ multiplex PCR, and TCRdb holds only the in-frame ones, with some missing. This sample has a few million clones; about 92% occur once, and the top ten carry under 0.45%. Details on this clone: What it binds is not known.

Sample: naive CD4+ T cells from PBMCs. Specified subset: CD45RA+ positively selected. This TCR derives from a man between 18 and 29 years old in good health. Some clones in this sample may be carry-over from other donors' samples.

This CDR3 is CASSLNRVSYNEQFF. DNA of the CDR3: TGTGCCAGCAGCCTCAATAGGGTTTCCTACAATGAGCAGTTCTTC. This chain links TRBV7-2 with TRBJ2-1; no clear D. V was trimmed by 5 bases and J by 1 base, leaving 12 bases between them. Germline V gene data show CDR1 as SGHTA and CDR2 as FQGNSA. The CDR3 contains 15 residues.